This TCR beta chain emerged from a study of blood T cell repertoires in COVID-19. Background on the study: Acute-phase and convalescent COVID-19 samples originated in the United States, Italy and Spain. Nucleic acid was either cDNA or gDNA, and it came from T cells, B-cell-depleted T cells, or PBMCs.

The CDR3 is 14 residues long. Germline-derived CDR1 and CDR2 are MNHEY and SMNVEV (reference sequence). V was pared by 1 base and J by 5 bases, with 11 bases between. Original processing methods: The authors estimated nucleated cell counts from reference gene primer amplification. Clones were read by immunoSEQ multiplex PCR, and TCRdb kept only the in-frame ones, dropping some. V and J calls plus clone size are reproduced from that table; the DNA served to infer D and trimming. The sample shows over 250,000 clones, around 90% of them seen only once. Sequences were obtained from peripheral blood. The V and J genes are TRBV27 and TRBJ2-5; weak D call: TRBD1 (7 bases). This receptor was obtained from a man aged 45-65 years with acute or convalescent COVID-19. The DNA for the CDR3 is TGTGCCAGCAGTTTATTCAGGGGGGAGGAGACCCAGTACTTC. Its translation: CASSLFRGEETQYF.